This T cell receptor (beta chain) was recovered during a study of response to subunit inactivated influenza vaccine. TCRdb independently ran MiXCR on the RT-PCR reads; one entry per CDR3 protein. Among about 700,000 distinct CDR3 sequences, 11% to 15% were seen once, and the ten largest hold around 6.5%. This clonotype was counted at least ten times. The CDR3 length is 13 residues. The V gene lost 4 bases and the J gene lost 4 bases, with 8 bases spanning the gap. Germline CDR1 and CDR2: MNHEY and SVGEGT. The sample was PBMCs from blood, taken approximately 15 days before vaccination. The clonotype was recovered from a man aged 50 to 59 who received an inactivated influenza vaccine. V gene TRBV6-2 or TRBV6-3 combines with J gene TRBJ2-1; perhaps TRBD1 as D (6 bases). CDR3 coding DNA: TGTGCCAGCAGTTCACAGGGTTACAATGAGCAGTTCTTC. Translated, it gives CASSSQGYNEQFF.